This note documents a single T cell receptor beta chain sequence. The antigen is undetermined. The data derive from a study of vaccination and CD4 T cells after COVID-19. Overall study: Every participant was given two doses of BNT162b2 or mRNA-1273 vaccine. Convalescent patients gave post-COVID blood a median approximately 100 days post-diagnosis, range 35 to 161. Cells received overlapping spike peptides from SARS-CoV-2, HCoV-NL63, HCoV-OC43 and HCoV-229E as stimulation.

An Oncomine TCR Beta short-read assay was used to sequence the DNA from cultured CD4+ T cells. TCRdb re-called the PCR reads through MiXCR, storing one row per CDR3 protein. The top ten clones hold 15% of a sample with around 20,000 distinct CDR3 sequences, over 25% of them seen once. Study-wide points: Looking at convalescent patients, a median about 89% of reactive clones were present only post-vaccination.

Germline values: CDR1 WSHSY, CDR2 SAAADI. The CDR3 consists of 12 residues. Trimming stripped 8 bases from V and 10 bases from J, with 12 bases between. Treatment reported: approximately 9-day PBMC culture with coronavirus spike peptide pools or control peptides (ViraFEST assay). Sequenced sample: cultured CD4+ T cells from blood. The V gene is TRBV10-2, the J gene TRBJ1-6; the D gene is possibly TRBD1 (6 bases). This clonotype was obtained from a human donor with COVID-19. In DNA, the CDR3 is TGCGCCAGCGACAGGTGGGTGTCACCCCTCCACTTT. Its protein is CASDRWVSPLHF.